This record looks at one TCR beta chain sequence and its context. V lost 3 bases and J 6 bases, leaving 12 bases between the germline ends. This CDR3 contains 13 residues. Germline V gene lookup returns CDR1 SGHNT and CDR2 YYREEE (reference sequence). This sample was taken from a study of graft-versus-host responses after intestinal transplantation. Study-wide points: Some GvH clones were seen earlier in gut or blood, suggesting intestinal origin.

Only in-frame clones appear in the TCRdb table, and some are missing; sequencing was by immunoSEQ multiplex PCR. The sample shows 20,000 to 25,000 clones, approximately 46% of them seen only once. This sequence was found in a human patient who received an intestinal transplant. This chain joins TRBV5-4 and TRBJ1-2; no firm D call. The sequencing here drew on alloreactive CD4+ T cells from a mixed lymphocyte reaction culture, taken before intestinal transplant. Subset of the sample: CFSE-low proliferating T cells sorted from roughly six-day pre-transplant mixed lymphocyte reaction (GvH or HvG direction). CDR3 region: CASSSTAWDGYTF. For the CDR3, the DNA is TGTGCCAGCAGCTCTACAGCTTGGGATGGCTACACCTTC.